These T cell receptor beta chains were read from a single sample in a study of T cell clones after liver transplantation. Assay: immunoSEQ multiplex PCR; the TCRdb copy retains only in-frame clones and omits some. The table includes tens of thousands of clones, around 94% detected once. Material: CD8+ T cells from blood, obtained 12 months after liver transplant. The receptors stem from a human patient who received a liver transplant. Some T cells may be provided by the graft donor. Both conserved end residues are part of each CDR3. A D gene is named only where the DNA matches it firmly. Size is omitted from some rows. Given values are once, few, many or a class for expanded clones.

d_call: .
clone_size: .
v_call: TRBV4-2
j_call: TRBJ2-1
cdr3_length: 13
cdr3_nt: TGTGCCAGCAGCCAAGATTACGACGTTGAGCAGTTCTTC
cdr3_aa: CASSQDYDVEQFF

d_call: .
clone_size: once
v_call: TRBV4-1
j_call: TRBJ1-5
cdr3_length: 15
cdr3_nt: TGCGCCAGCAGCAAAGGTCCAGGAATGCTGGGGCCCCAGCATTTT
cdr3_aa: CASSKGPGMLGPQHF

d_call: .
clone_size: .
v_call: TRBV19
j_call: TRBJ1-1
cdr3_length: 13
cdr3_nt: TGTGCCACCCGGGCCCTAATGGGACCTGAAGCTTTCTTT
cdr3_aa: CATRALMGPEAFF

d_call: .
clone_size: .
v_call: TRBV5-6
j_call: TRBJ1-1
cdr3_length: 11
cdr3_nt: TGTGCCAGCAGCTTGGGGGGTCTCGCTTTCTTT
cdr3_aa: CASSLGGLAFF

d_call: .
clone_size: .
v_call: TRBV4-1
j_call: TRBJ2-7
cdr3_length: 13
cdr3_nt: TGCGCCAGCAGCACCCGGCAACCCTACGAGCAGTACTTC
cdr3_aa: CASSTRQPYEQYF

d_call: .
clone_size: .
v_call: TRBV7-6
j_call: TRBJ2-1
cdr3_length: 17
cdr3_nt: TGTGCCAGCAGCCTCAAGAGCAGGTGGGAGCCAAACAATGAGCAGTTCTTC
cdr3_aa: CASSLKSRWEPNNEQFF

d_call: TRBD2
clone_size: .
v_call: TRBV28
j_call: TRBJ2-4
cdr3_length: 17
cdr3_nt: TGTGCCAGCAGCACGCTTCCGGGAGGAATAGCCAAAAACATTCAGTACTTC
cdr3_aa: CASSTLPGGIAKNIQYF

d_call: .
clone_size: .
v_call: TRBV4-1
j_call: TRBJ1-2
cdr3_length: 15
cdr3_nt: TGCGCCAGCAGCCAGCCTACAGGCCTTAACTATGGCTACACCTTC
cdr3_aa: CASSQPTGLNYGYTF

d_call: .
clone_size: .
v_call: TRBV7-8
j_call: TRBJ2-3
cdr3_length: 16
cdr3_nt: TGTGCCAGCAGTTCACTAATACGGGACGTGGCAGATACGCAGTATTTT
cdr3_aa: CASSSLIRDVADTQYF

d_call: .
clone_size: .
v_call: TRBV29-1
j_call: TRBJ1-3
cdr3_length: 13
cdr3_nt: TGCAGCACACAGGAAAGTAATGGAAACACCATATATTTT
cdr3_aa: CSTQESNGNTIYF

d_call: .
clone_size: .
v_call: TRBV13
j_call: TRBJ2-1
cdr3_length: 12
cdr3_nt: TGTGCCAGCAGCTTCTCCTACAATGAGCAGTTCTTC
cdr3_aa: CASSFSYNEQFF

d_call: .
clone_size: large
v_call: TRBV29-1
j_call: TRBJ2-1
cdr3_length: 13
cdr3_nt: TGCAGCGTTGAGAGACCCTACTACAATGAGCAGTTCTTC
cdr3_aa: CSVERPYYNEQFF

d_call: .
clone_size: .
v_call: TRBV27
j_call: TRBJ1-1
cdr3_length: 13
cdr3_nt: TGTGCCAGCAGTTTATCGAGATTCACTGAAGCTTTCTTT
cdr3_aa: CASSLSRFTEAFF

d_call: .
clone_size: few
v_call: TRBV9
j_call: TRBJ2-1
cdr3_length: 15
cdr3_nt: TGTGCCAGCAGCGTAGCGGGGGATATATACAATGAGCAGTTCTTC
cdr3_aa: CASSVAGDIYNEQFF

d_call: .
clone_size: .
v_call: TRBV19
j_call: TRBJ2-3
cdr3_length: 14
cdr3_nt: TGTGCCAGTAGTATGTTGTGGGGGACAGATACGCAGTATTTT
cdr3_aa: CASSMLWGTDTQYF

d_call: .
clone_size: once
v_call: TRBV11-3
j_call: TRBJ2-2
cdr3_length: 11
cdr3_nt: TGTGCCAGCTGGGGAACCGGGGAGCTGTTTTTT
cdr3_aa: CASWGTGELFF

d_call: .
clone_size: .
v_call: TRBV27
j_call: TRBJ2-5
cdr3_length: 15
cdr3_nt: TGTGCCAGCAGTACCATAGGGGGGCGACAAGAGACCCAGTACTTC
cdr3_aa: CASSTIGGRQETQYF

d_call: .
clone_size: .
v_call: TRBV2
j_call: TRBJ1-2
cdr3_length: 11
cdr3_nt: TGTGCCAGCAGGTTAGACTATGGCTACACCTTC
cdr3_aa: CASRLDYGYTF

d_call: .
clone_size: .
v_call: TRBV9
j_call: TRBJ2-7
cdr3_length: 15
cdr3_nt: TGTGCCAGCAGCGTAGGGTTAGCGGATACCTACGAGCAGTACTTC
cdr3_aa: CASSVGLADTYEQYF

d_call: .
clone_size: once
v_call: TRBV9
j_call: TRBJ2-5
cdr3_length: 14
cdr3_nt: TGTGCCAGCAGCGTCGGACTGGCCGCAGAGACCCAGTACTTC
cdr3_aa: CASSVGLAAETQYF

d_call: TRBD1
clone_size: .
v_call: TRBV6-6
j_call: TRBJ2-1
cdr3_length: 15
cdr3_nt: TGTGCCAGCAGTTATATGGACAGGGCAGCAGATGAGCAGTTCTTC
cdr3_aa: CASSYMDRAADEQFF

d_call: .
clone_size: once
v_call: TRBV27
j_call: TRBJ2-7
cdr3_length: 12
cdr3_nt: TGTGCCAGCCGGACTGGGCGGTACGAGCAGTACTTC
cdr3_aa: CASRTGRYEQYF

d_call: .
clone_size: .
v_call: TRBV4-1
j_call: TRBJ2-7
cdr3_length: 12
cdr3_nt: TGCGCCAGCAGCCTCCGGCTGGGCGAGCAGTACTTC
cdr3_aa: CASSLRLGEQYF

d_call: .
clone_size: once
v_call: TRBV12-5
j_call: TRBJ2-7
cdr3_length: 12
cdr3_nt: TGTGCTAGTGGCCTGGGGCCGCGCGAGCAGTACTTC
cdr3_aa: CASGLGPREQYF

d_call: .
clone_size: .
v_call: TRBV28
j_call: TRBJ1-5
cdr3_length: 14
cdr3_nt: TGTGCCAGCAGTCATGGGGAGAGCAATCAGCCCCAGCATTTT
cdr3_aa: CASSHGESNQPQHF

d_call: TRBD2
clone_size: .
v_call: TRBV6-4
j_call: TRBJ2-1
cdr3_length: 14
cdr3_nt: TGTGCCAGGGCTAGCGGGAGGGTTGGGAATGAGCAGTTCTTC
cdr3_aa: CARASGRVGNEQFF

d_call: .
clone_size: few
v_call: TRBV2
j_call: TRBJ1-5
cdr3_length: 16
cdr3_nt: TGTGCCAGCAGTGAAAGGGTCAGAGGGTTCGATCAGCCCCAGCATTTT
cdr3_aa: CASSERVRGFDQPQHF

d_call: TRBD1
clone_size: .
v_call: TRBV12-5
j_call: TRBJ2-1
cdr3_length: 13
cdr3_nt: TGTGCTAGTAAGACAGGGGAAGTCGATGAGCAGTTCTTC
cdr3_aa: CASKTGEVDEQFF

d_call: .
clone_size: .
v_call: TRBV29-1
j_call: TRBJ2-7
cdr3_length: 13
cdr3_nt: TGCAGCGTTGAAGATAGGGCAAACTACGAGCAGTACTTC
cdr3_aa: CSVEDRANYEQYF

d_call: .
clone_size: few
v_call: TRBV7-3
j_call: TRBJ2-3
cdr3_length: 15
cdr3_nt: TGTGCCAGCAGCTTAATAGGCTCTAGCACAGATACGCAGTATTTT
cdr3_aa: CASSLIGSSTDTQYF

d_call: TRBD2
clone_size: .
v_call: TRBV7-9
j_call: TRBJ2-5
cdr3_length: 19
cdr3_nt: TGTGCCAGCAGCCAGGGACTAGCGGGAGAGCCGACCTCCCAAGAGACCCAGTACTTC
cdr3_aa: CASSQGLAGEPTSQETQYF

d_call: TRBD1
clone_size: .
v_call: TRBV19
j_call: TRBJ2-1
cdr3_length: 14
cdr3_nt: TGTGCCAGTAGTATTTGGACAGGGAGGAATGAGCAGTTCTTC
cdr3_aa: CASSIWTGRNEQFF

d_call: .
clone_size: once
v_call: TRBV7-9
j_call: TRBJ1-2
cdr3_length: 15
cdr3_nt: TGTGCCAGCAGCTTAGATTCGGGGCCGGGCTATGGCTACACCTTC
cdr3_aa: CASSLDSGPGYGYTF